Listed below are T cell receptor beta chains from one sample, sequenced in a study of blood T cell repertoires in COVID-19. TCRdb's table, derived via immunoSEQ multiplex PCR, lists solely in-frame clones and lacks some. The sample includes 110,000 to 150,000 clones, around 80% seen only once; the top ten take more than 4%. The sample taken for sequencing was peripheral blood. The receptors were sampled from a woman aged 50 to 60 with acute or convalescent COVID-19. Both conserved end residues are part of each CDR3. Each record gives: J gene, clone size, V gene, CDR3 protein. The size of a clone is reported for some rows only, either as once, few or many, or as a class for expanded clones.

TRBJ1-6,.,TRBV10-3,CAISETGGGGSPLHF
TRBJ1-5,once,TRBV9,CASSPGQGWGQPQHF
TRBJ2-1,once,TRBV7-3,CASSYGPGPNNEQFF
TRBJ2-7,many,TRBV6-1,CASSEAPLATGAYEQYF
TRBJ2-6,.,TRBV19,CASKSSFGANVLTF
TRBJ2-7,.,TRBV6-6,CASSLPGQGYEQYF
TRBJ1-4,.,TRBV4-2,CASSRGLGQGEAAREKLFF
TRBJ1-1,once,TRBV5-6,CASSFGQGNTEAFF
TRBJ1-3,.,TRBV28,CASSWGGSGNTIYF
TRBJ1-6,few,TRBV28,CASSQGISSPLHF
TRBJ1-1,.,TRBV7-8,CASSPLQGRDTEAFF
TRBJ2-1,.,TRBV19,CASSRGQGESEQFF
TRBJ2-1,once,TRBV3-1/TRBV3-2,CASSQDRGSGDNEQFF
TRBJ1-2,few,TRBV7-9,CASSSPGQENYGYTF
TRBJ1-1,.,TRBV4-2,CASSQDSEAFF
TRBJ1-2,.,TRBV5-1,CASSSGTADGYTF
TRBJ2-7,once,TRBV7-2,CASSPGLVGGPSNKQYF
TRBJ2-2,few,TRBV27,CASSLRRQGSGELFF
TRBJ2-3,few,TRBV7-9,CASSLTDTQYF
TRBJ1-5,.,TRBV7-9,CASSPPAGQPQHF
TRBJ2-2,.,TRBV5-1,CASIWGGVPNTGELFF
TRBJ2-1,few,TRBV5-4,CASSLVAGDNNEQFF
TRBJ1-1,.,TRBV2,CATRDRGLQNTEAFF
TRBJ1-6,.,TRBV6-2/TRBV6-3,CASSYGQFSPLHF
TRBJ1-6,many,TRBV7-8,CASSFDRGSTLHF
TRBJ2-2,.,TRBV4-3,CASSQEAATSNTGELFF
TRBJ2-5,.,TRBV5-1,CASSLGGQANPGWETQYF
TRBJ2-2,many,TRBV5-1,CASSLALTSPGELFF
TRBJ2-5,.,TRBV7-9,CASSLVSGGLETQYF
TRBJ2-7,.,TRBV2,CASSDNEQYF
TRBJ1-1,.,TRBV19,CASSLSGNTEAFF
TRBJ1-6,.,TRBV2,CASSGGSSYNSPLHF
TRBJ2-4,.,TRBV27,CASGAGTGAIQYF
TRBJ1-6,.,TRBV4-1,CASSQEERDNSPLHF
TRBJ2-7,.,TRBV6-1,CASSEGQALYYEQYF
TRBJ2-3,.,TRBV6-5,CASSGTLVPTDTQYF
TRBJ1-4,.,TRBV7-9,CASSLAGGNEKLFF
TRBJ2-7,once,TRBV6-5,CASRGQDTYEQYF
TRBJ1-1,.,TRBV5-1,CASSSISQGPEAFF
TRBJ1-2,few,TRBV27,CASSLAERGYGYTF
TRBJ1-5,.,TRBV19,CASSFRDRGQPQHF
TRBJ1-5,.,TRBV7-2,CASSQGQSAIQPQHF
TRBJ2-7,.,TRBV7-9,CASSLEEAGATYEQYF
TRBJ2-7,.,TRBV5-1,CASSFLMSGDLSEQYF
TRBJ1-5,.,TRBV5-1,CASSPGDSSNQPQHF
TRBJ2-1,.,TRBV12-3/TRBV12-4,CASKLAGGNEQFF